A selection of T cell receptor beta chains follows, all from one sample in a study of human T cells and chemical hapten exposure. TCRdb re-derived calls from the RACE reads in MiXCR, one entry per CDR3 protein. This table holds about 350,000 distinct CDR3 sequences, roughly 6% found once. The sample consisted of whole blood, taken in connection with sensitization to the hapten diphenylcyclopropenone (DPC). These receptors all stem from a young woman with alopecia areata. Some clones in this sample may be carry-over from other donors' samples. Both conserved end residues are part of each CDR3. The D gene is left open where the match is weak. Size is stated for part of the rows, as once, few or many counts, or as a class when the clone is expanded.

j_call clone_size v_call d_call cdr3_length cdr3_nt cdr3_aa
TRBJ1-2 many TRBV6-5 TRBD1 16 TGTGCCAGCAGTTACTCGACAGGACAGGGATTCTATGGCTACACCTTC CASSYSTGQGFYGYTF
TRBJ1-1 many TRBV27 NA 16 TGTGCCAGCAGTTCTCATCTATCGGGGGCTGTTGGTGAAGCTTTCTTT CASSSHLSGAVGEAFF
TRBJ1-5 few TRBV7-2 NA 14 TGTGCCAGCAGCTTAGCCAAAGGGCATCAGCCCCAGCATTTT CASSLAKGHQPQHF
TRBJ1-1 many TRBV7-2 TRBD1 16 TGTGCCAGCAGCTTAGCGGGGCGACAGGGGAAAACTGAAGCTTTCTTT CASSLAGRQGKTEAFF
TRBJ2-1 few TRBV4-3 NA 16 TGCGCCAGCAGCCAAGGAGGGTCGGCAGCTTGGGATGAGCAGTTCTTC CASSQGGSAAWDEQFF
TRBJ1-2 many TRBV29-1 NA 17 TGCAGCGTTGTCCTAAGCTTCCCTGGGGGGGCTAACTATGGCTACACCTTC CSVVLSFPGGANYGYTF
TRBJ1-1 many TRBV6-5 NA 12 TGTGCCAGCAGCACATGGAACACTGAAGCTTTCTTT CASSTWNTEAFF
TRBJ2-4 many TRBV9 NA 17 TGTGCCAGCAGCTCGGGGGCGGACAAACTAGCCAAAAACATTCAGTACTTC CASSSGADKLAKNIQYF
TRBJ1-3 many TRBV7-2 NA 17 TGTGCCAGCAGCTTTGGTCCCAGGGGTCGACAAGGAAACACCATATATTTT CASSFGPRGRQGNTIYF
TRBJ2-1 NA TRBV4-1 TRBD1 14 TGCGCCAGCAGCCACCCGACAGGGAAGAATGAGCAGTTCTTC CASSHPTGKNEQFF
TRBJ2-1 NA TRBV7-2 TRBD2 14 TGTGCCAGCAGCTTAGTGGGGACTAGCGATGTTAAGTTCTTC CASSLVGTSDVKFF
TRBJ1-5 few TRBV5-6 NA 12 TGTGCCAGCAGCTTGTACGGTCAGCCCCAGCATTTT CASSLYGQPQHF
TRBJ1-1 NA TRBV7-9 NA 13 TGTGCCAGCAGCTTAAAGGCGGCCACTGAAGCTTTCTTT CASSLKAATEAFF
TRBJ2-1 few TRBV6-2/TRBV6-3 NA 12 TGTGCCAGCAGGGTCGGGCTAGGTGAGCAGTTCTTC CASRVGLGEQFF
TRBJ2-3 many TRBV1 NA 14 TGCACCAGCGGGGGACTAGCGGGCACAGATACGCAGTATTTT CTSGGLAGTDTQYF
TRBJ1-6 few TRBV28 TRBD1 15 TGTGCCACTACGACAGGGACTTGGCGGAATTCACCCCTCCACTTT CATTTGTWRNSPLHF
TRBJ2-7 many TRBV19 NA 13 TGTGCCAGTTCCCCCGGGACTCCATACGAGCAGTACTTC CASSPGTPYEQYF
TRBJ1-3 many TRBV2 TRBD1 15 TGTGCCAGCAGTCAGACAGGGGGCGAGGGAAACACCATATATTTT CASSQTGGEGNTIYF
TRBJ2-1 NA TRBV7-9 TRBD1 14 TGTGCCAGCATTGCAGGGGGCGCGGGCAATGAGCAGTTCTTC CASIAGGAGNEQFF
TRBJ1-5 NA TRBV14 TRBD1 20 TGTGCCAGCAGCCAAGATAGGAATCGCGCAGGGGGCGGAGATGGTCAGCCCCAGCATTTT CASSQDRNRAGGGDGQPQHF
TRBJ2-7 many TRBV18 TRBD2 13 TGTGCCAGCTCACCACCTTCTAGCGGGGGCACCTACTTC CASSPPSSGGTYF
TRBJ2-3 NA TRBV20-1 NA 15 TGCACTCCTAGGAGTCAGGGGGGCTTCACAGATACGCAGTATTTT CTPRSQGGFTDTQYF
TRBJ1-2 NA TRBV12-3/TRBV12-4 NA 15 TGTGCCAGCAGCTTTTCAGGGGTTCGGGTCTATGGCTACACCTTC CASSFSGVRVYGYTF
TRBJ1-6 many TRBV4-3 NA 13 TGCGCCAGCAGCCAAGAATTCAATTCACCCCTCCACTTT CASSQEFNSPLHF
TRBJ1-3 many TRBV7-2 NA 14 TGTGCCAGCAGCTTATATGGGCCCCAAAACACCATATATTTT CASSLYGPQNTIYF
TRBJ2-1 few TRBV10-3 TRBD1 16 TGTGCCATCAGTGATTCAGGGGGCACCACCTACAATGAGCAGTTCTTC CAISDSGGTTYNEQFF
TRBJ2-3 NA TRBV20-1 TRBD2 14 TGCAGTGCTAGAGATCGGGGGGGGGCCTATACGCAGTATTTT CSARDRGGAYTQYF
TRBJ1-1 NA TRBV27 NA 13 TGTGCCAGCAGCCCGAATTCCTTAGCTGAAGCTTTCTTT CASSPNSLAEAFF